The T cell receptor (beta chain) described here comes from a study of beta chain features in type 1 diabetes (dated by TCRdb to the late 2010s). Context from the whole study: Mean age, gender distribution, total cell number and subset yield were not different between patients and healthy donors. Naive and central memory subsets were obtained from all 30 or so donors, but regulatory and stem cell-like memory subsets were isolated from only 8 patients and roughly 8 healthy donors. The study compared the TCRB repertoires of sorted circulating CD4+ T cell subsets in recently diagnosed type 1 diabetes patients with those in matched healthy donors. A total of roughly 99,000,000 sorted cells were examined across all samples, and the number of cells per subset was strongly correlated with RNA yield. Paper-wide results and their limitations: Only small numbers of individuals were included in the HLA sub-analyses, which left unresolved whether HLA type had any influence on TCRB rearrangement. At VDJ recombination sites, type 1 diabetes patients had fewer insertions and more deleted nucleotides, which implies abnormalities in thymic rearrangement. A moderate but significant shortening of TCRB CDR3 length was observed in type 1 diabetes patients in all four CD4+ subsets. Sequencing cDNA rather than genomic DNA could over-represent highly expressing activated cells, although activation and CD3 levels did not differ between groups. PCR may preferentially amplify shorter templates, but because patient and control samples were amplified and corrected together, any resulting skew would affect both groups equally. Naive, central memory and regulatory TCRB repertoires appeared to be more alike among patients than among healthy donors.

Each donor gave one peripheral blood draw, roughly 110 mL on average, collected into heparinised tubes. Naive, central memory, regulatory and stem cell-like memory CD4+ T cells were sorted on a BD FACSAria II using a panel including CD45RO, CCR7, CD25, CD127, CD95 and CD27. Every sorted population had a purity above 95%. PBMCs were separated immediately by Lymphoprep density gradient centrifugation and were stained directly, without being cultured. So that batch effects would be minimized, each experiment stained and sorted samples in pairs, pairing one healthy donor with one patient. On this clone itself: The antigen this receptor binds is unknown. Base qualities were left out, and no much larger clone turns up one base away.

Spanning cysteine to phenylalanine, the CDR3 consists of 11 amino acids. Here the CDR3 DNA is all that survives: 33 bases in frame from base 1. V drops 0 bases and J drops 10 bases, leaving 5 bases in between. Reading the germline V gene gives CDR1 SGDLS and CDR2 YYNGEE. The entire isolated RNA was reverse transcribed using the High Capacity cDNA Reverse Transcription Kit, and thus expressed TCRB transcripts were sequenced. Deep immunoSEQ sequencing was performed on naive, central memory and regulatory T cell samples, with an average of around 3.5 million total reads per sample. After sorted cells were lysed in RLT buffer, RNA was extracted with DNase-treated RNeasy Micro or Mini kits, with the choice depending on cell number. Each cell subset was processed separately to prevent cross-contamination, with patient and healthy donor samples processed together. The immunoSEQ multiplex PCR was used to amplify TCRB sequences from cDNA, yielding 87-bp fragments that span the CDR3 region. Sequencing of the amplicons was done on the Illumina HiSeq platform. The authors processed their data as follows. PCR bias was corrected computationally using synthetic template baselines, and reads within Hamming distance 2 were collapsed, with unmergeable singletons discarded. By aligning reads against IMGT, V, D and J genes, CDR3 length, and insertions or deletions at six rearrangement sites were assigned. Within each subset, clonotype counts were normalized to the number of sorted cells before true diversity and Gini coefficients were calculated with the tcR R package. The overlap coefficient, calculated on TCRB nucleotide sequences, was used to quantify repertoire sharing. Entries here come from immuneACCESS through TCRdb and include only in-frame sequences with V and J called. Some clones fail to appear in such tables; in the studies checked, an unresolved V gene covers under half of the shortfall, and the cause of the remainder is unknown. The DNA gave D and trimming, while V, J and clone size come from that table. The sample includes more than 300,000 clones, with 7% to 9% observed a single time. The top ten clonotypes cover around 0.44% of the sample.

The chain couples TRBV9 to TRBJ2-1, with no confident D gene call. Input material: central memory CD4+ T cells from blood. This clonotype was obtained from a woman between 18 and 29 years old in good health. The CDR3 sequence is CASSVGREQFF. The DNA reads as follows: TGTGCCAGCAGCGTAGGTAGGGAGCAGTTCTTC.